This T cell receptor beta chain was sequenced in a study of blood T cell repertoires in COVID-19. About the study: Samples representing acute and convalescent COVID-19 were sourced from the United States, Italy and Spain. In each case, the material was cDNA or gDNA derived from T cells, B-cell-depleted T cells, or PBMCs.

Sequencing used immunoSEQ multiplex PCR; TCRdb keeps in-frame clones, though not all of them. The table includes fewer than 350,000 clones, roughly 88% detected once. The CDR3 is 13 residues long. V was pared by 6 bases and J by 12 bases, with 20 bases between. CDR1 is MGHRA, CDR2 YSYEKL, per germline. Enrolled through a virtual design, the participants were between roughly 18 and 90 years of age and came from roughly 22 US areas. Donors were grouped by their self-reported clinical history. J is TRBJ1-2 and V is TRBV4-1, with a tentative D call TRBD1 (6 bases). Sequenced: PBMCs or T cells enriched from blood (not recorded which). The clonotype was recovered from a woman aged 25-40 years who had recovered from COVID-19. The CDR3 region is CASRPPGEERNTF. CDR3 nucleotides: TGCGCCAGCAGGCCCCCAGGGGAAGAGAGAAACACCTTC.